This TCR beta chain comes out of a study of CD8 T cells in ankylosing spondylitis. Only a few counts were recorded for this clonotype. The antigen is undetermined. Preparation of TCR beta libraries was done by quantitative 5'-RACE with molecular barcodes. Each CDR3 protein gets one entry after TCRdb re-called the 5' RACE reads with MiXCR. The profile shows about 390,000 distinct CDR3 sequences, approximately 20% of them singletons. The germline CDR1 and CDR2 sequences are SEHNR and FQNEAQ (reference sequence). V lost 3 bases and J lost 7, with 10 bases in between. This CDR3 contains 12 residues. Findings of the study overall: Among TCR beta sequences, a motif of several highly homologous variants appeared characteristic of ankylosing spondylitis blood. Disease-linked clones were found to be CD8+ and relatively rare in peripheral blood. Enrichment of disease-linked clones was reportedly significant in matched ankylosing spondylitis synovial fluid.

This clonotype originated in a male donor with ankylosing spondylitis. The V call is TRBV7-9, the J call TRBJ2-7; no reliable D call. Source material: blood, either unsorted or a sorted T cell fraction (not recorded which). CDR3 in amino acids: CASSFPGKEQYF. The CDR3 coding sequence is TGTGCCAGCAGCTTCCCCGGAAAAGAGCAGTACTTC. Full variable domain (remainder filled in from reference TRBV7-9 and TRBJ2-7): DTGVSQNPRHKITKRGQNVTFRCDPISEHNRLYWYRQTLGQGPEFLTYFQNEAQLEKSRLLSDRFSAERPKGSFSTLEIQRTEQGDSAMYLCASSFPGKEQYFGPGTRLTVT.